This T cell receptor beta chain emerged from a study of blood T cell repertoires in COVID-19. Study overall: The analysed material was cDNA or gDNA that came from T cells, B-cell-depleted T cells, or PBMCs.

CDR3 size: 15 residues. The ends lost 0 bases at V and 9 bases at J; junction bases unmatched: 3. Germline CDR1 reads SGHNT; CDR2 reads YENEEA. Original processing methods: From reference gene primer amplification, estimates of nucleated cell counts were derived. The repertoire was sequenced with immunoSEQ multiplex PCR; TCRdb's copy has only in-frame clones and lacks some. The DNA gave D and trimming, while V, J and clone size come from that table. Here the sample spans about 130,000 clones, more than 70% being singletons. The source material was peripheral blood. This chain links TRBV11-3 with TRBJ2-3; TRBD2 matches at 13 bases. The receptor was isolated from an elderly woman with COVID-19, enrolled during active disease. The CDR3 sequence is CASSLDRTSGGTQYF. CDR3 sequence (DNA): TGTGCCAGCAGCTTAGATCGGACTAGCGGGGGCACGCAGTATTTT.